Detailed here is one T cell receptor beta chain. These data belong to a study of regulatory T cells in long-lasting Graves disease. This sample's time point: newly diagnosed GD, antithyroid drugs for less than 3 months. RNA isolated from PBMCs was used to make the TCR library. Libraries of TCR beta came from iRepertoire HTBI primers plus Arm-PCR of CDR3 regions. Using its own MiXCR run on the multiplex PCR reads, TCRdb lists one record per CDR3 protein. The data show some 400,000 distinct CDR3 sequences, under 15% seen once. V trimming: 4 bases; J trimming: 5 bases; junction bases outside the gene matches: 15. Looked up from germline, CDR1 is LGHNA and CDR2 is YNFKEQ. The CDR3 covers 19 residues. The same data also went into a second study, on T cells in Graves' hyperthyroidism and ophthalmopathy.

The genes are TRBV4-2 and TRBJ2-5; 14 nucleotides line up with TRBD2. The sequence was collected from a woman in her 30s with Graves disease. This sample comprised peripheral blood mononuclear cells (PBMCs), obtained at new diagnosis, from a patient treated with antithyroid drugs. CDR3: CASSLGLAGANILTETQYF. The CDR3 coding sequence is TGTGCCAGCAGCCTGGGACTAGCGGGAGCAAATATTTTGACGGAGACCCAGTACTTC.